This entry features one T cell receptor (beta chain) sequence. Losses at the gene ends were 4 bases for V and 1 base for J; bases not matched to a gene: 6. This CDR3 comprises 15 residues. The V gene's germline CDR1 is LNHDA and CDR2 SQIVND (reference sequence). These data come from a study of blood T cell repertoires in COVID-19. Some clones are missing from TCRdb's copy, which holds only in-frame ones; the method was immunoSEQ multiplex PCR. The repertoire holds about 430,000 clones, with 70% to 90% as singletons. The J gene is TRBJ2-7, the V gene TRBV19; the match to TRBD1 covers 8 bases. The sequence derives from a woman aged 18-29 years who had been exposed to COVID-19. The specimen was PBMCs or T cells enriched from blood (not recorded which). The CDR3 region is CASSNTRTGSYEQYF. As DNA, the CDR3 is TGTGCCAGTAGTAATACCCGGACAGGGTCCTACGAGCAGTACTTC.